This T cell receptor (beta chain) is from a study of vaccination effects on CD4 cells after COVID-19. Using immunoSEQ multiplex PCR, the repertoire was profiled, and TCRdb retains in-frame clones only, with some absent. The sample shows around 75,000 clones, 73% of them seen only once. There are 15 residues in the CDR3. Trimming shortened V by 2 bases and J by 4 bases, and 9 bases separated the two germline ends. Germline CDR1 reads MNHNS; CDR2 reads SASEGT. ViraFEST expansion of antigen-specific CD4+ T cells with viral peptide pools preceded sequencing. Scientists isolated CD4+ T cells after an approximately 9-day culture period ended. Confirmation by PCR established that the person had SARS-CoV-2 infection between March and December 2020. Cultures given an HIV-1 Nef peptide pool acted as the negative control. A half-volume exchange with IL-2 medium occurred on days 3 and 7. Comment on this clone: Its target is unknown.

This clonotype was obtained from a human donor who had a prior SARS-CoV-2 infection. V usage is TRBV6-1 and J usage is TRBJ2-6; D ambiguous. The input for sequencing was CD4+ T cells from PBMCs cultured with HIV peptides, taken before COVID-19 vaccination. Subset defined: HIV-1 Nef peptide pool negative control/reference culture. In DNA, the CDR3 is TGTGCCAGCAGTGAACGGGTCACCGGGGCCAACGTCCTGACTTTC. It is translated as CASSERVTGANVLTF.